This T cell receptor (beta chain) was identified during a study of T-cell reconstitution after alpha-beta-depleted transplantation in children. TCRbeta library construction was performed incorporating unique molecular identifiers. MiXCR, run by TCRdb on the PCR reads, gives a single entry per CDR3 protein. The sample has around 250,000 distinct CDR3 sequences, 9.5% to 10% seen once; the top ten hold roughly a tenth. Germline CDR1 reads ENHRY; CDR2 reads SYGVKD. After removal of 11 bases from V and 1 base from J, the junction contained 9 bases not matched to a gene. CDR3 size: 15 residues. This clonotype was counted only a few times.

This sequence joins TRBV10-3 and TRBJ2-3; TRBD2 matches at 10 bases. The receptor was derived from a human donor who donated a stem cell graft to a child with SCID. Sample: PBMCs from the stem cell graft donor, taken from the stem cell graft. The CDR3 loop reads CAHSGAGGGTDTQYF. DNA for the CDR3: TGTGCCCATTCTGGAGCGGGGGGGGGCACAGATACGCAGTATTTT.